This is a list of T cell receptor beta chains from one sample in a study of cytomegalovirus exposure and HLA in healthy donors. Measured with immunoSEQ multiplex PCR; TCRdb has only the in-frame clones, and not every one. The repertoire has more than 80,000 clones, approximately 82% of them found once; the top ten carry 2% to 3%. Sequencing was performed on PBMCs. The receptors were gathered from a man between 40 and 49 years old in good health and CMV-seronegative. Both conserved end residues are part of each CDR3. D genes are given only for firm matches. Rows give clone size only sometimes, using once, few, many, or a class for an expanded clone.

J: TRBJ1-1
size: once
D: NA
V: TRBV2
DNA: TGTGCCAGCAGCGGTCGAGAAGCTTTCTTT
CDR3: CASSGREAFF

J: TRBJ2-3
size: NA
D: TRBD2
V: TRBV9
DNA: TGTGCCAGCAGCGTAGGAGGGCTAGCGGGGGAGCCAAGCACAGATACGCAGTATTTT
CDR3: CASSVGGLAGEPSTDTQYF

J: TRBJ2-7
size: NA
D: TRBD1
V: TRBV29-1
DNA: TGCAGCGTTGTCTTCCGGGACAGAGGAACGTACGAGCAGTACTTC
CDR3: CSVVFRDRGTYEQYF

J: TRBJ2-5
size: NA
D: NA
V: TRBV5-6
DNA: TGTGCCAGCAGTCGACAGGGGAGCAGCGGGGTCCAAGAGACCCAGTACTTC
CDR3: CASSRQGSSGVQETQYF

J: TRBJ2-6
size: NA
D: NA
V: TRBV27
DNA: TGTGCCAGCAGTGAAGGGGCTTCTGGGGCCAACGTCCTGACTTTC
CDR3: CASSEGASGANVLTF

J: TRBJ1-4
size: NA
D: NA
V: TRBV9
DNA: TGTGCCAGCAGCGTAGACCGGGAGCGGGCTGAAAAACTGTTTTTT
CDR3: CASSVDRERAEKLFF

J: TRBJ2-5
size: few
D: TRBD2
V: TRBV11-2
DNA: TGTGCCAGCAGCTTCGGGGGAGGGGAGACCCAGTACTTC
CDR3: CASSFGGGETQYF

J: TRBJ1-2
size: NA
D: TRBD1
V: TRBV28
DNA: TGTGCCAGCAGAGGCACAGGGGGCGGCTATGGCTACACCTTC
CDR3: CASRGTGGGYGYTF

J: TRBJ2-5
size: NA
D: TRBD1
V: TRBV11-2
DNA: TGTGCCAGCAGCAAACAGGGGGCGATTGGGGAGACCCAGTACTTC
CDR3: CASSKQGAIGETQYF

J: TRBJ2-7
size: once
D: NA
V: TRBV6-1
DNA: TGTGCCAGCAGTTATGACAGCCCTGCTACGGAGCAGTACTTC
CDR3: CASSYDSPATEQYF

J: TRBJ2-5
size: NA
D: TRBD2
V: TRBV4-2
DNA: TGTGCCAGCAGCCAAGGGACTAGTTTGTATCGGGACCAGTACTTC
CDR3: CASSQGTSLYRDQYF

J: TRBJ2-5
size: NA
D: TRBD2
V: TRBV9
DNA: TGTGCCAGCAGCAGGGGGGGAAGCGGGGGGCTGGAGACCCAGTACTTC
CDR3: CASSRGGSGGLETQYF

J: TRBJ2-1
size: NA
D: NA
V: TRBV2
DNA: TGTGCCAGCAGTGTAAACAGGGACGATGAGCAGTTCTTC
CDR3: CASSVNRDDEQFF

J: TRBJ2-7
size: once
D: NA
V: TRBV4-1
DNA: TGCGCCAGCAGCCAAGAAAGGGGGTTGGGACCCAAGGGCGAGCAGTACTTC
CDR3: CASSQERGLGPKGEQYF

J: TRBJ2-2
size: NA
D: TRBD2
V: TRBV10-1
DNA: TGCGCCAGCAGTGTGACTAGCGGGGCGAGCACCGGGGAGCTGTTTTTT
CDR3: CASSVTSGASTGELFF

J: TRBJ1-3
size: NA
D: NA
V: TRBV6-4
DNA: TGTGCCGGCAATTCAGGGGTTCGGAACACCATATATTTT
CDR3: CAGNSGVRNTIYF

J: TRBJ2-3
size: NA
D: NA
V: TRBV5-4
DNA: TGTGCCAGCAGCCCCGGGGATACGCAGTATTTT
CDR3: CASSPGDTQYF

J: TRBJ2-1
size: NA
D: TRBD2
V: TRBV6-5
DNA: TGTGCCAGCCGTCTTCGGGGGGGCATTAATGAGCAGTTCTTC
CDR3: CASRLRGGINEQFF

J: TRBJ2-3
size: NA
D: TRBD2
V: TRBV5-4
DNA: TGTGCCAGCAGCCCGTGGACTAGCGGGGGACTCACAGATACGCAGTATTTT
CDR3: CASSPWTSGGLTDTQYF

J: TRBJ2-7
size: NA
D: TRBD1
V: TRBV6-7
DNA: TGTGCCAGCTTCCGGGACAGTCACGAGCAGTACTTC
CDR3: CASFRDSHEQYF

J: TRBJ2-7
size: NA
D: TRBD1
V: TRBV19
DNA: TGTGCCAGTAGTAACAACCGGGACAGGGGGGTCGAGCAGTACTTC
CDR3: CASSNNRDRGVEQYF

J: TRBJ2-2
size: NA
D: TRBD2
V: TRBV10-2
DNA: TGCGCCAGCAGTGAGTCGGCACTAGCGGGTTCCTCGGGGGAGCTGTTTTTT
CDR3: CASSESALAGSSGELFF

J: TRBJ2-5
size: NA
D: TRBD2
V: TRBV7-2
DNA: TGTGCCAGCAGCCGTAGCGGGGGAAACCAAGAGACCCAGTACTTC
CDR3: CASSRSGGNQETQYF

J: TRBJ1-1
size: few
D: TRBD1
V: TRBV7-9
DNA: TGTGCCAGCAGCCCGGGACAGATGAACACTGAAGCTTTCTTT
CDR3: CASSPGQMNTEAFF

J: TRBJ2-3
size: NA
D: NA
V: TRBV5-1
DNA: TGCGCCAGCAGCTTTGGGCTAGCCGCAGATACGCAGTATTTT
CDR3: CASSFGLAADTQYF

J: TRBJ2-7
size: NA
D: TRBD2
V: TRBV6-1
DNA: TGTGCCAGCAGTAAACAGCGGGGGGAATCCTACGAGCAGTACTTC
CDR3: CASSKQRGESYEQYF

J: TRBJ1-1
size: NA
D: NA
V: TRBV29-1
DNA: TGCAGCGTCGGACCCGGGACAAACACTGAAGCTTTCTTT
CDR3: CSVGPGTNTEAFF

J: TRBJ1-5
size: NA
D: NA
V: TRBV2
DNA: TGTGCCAGCAGCCGAGAAAGCGATCAGCCCCAGCATTTT
CDR3: CASSRESDQPQHF